This T cell receptor beta chain came from a study of response to subunit inactivated influenza vaccine. The germline V gene has CDR1 LGHDT and CDR2 YNNKEL (reference sequence). The V end lost 4 bases, the J end lost 4 bases, and 22 bases lay between the germline ends. The CDR3 is made up of 17 amino acids. TCRdb re-called the RT-PCR reads through MiXCR, storing one row per CDR3 protein. The sample holds just under 550,000 distinct CDR3 sequences, around 25% seen once. The same data also went into a second study, on T cells expressing NK-cell markers. As that study records: UMIs accompanied the 5'RACE template switching by which TCR beta cDNA was made. The share of CD8+ T cells held by dominant NKG2C+ clonotypes was about 1.0-7.5% in over 5 donors.

The starting material was CD4+ T cells sorted from PBMCs, obtained 11 to 12 days after vaccination. V is TRBV3-1 and J is TRBJ1-1; no clear D gene. The clonotype comes from a man aged 50-60 years who received an inactivated influenza vaccine. The CDR3 nucleotides read TGTGCCAGCAGCCCCCGCCCGCCCGGGAGGAGGGCCACTGAAGCTTTCTTT. This sequence encodes CASSPRPPGRRATEAFF.